This TCR beta chain was sequenced for a study of blood T cell repertoires in COVID-19. About the study: The United States, Italy and Spain were the sources of the acute and convalescent COVID-19 samples. T cells, B-cell-depleted T cells, or PBMCs provided the cDNA or gDNA that served as material.

Study processing details: Quantification of nucleated cells was approximated via reference gene primer amplification. The repertoire was sequenced with immunoSEQ multiplex PCR; TCRdb's copy has only in-frame clones and lacks some. The V and J calls and clone size were taken over from that table, and D and trimming were inferred from the DNA. Here the sample spans 30,000 to 40,000 clones, roughly 82% being singletons. Germline lookup yields CDR1 SEHNR and CDR2 FQNEAQ (reference sequence). CDR3 length equals 16 residues. Trimming took 2 bases from V and 4 from J; bases not matched to a gene: 6. The TCR sequence derives from a man older than 75 with active or convalescent COVID-19. The sequenced material came from peripheral blood. The J gene is TRBJ2-3, the V gene TRBV7-9; 10 bases align to TRBD2. The CDR3 DNA reads TGTGCCAGCAGCTTAAGGCTAGCGGGAGTTTCAGATACGCAGTATTTT. Its protein product is CASSLRLAGVSDTQYF. Drawing the rest from reference TRBV7-9 and TRBJ2-3, the complete variable domain is DTGVSQNPRHKITKRGQNVTFRCDPISEHNRLYWYRQTLGQGPEFLTYFQNEAQLEKSRLLSDRFSAERPKGSFSTLEIQRTEQGDSAMYLCASSLRLAGVSDTQYFGPGTRLTVL.